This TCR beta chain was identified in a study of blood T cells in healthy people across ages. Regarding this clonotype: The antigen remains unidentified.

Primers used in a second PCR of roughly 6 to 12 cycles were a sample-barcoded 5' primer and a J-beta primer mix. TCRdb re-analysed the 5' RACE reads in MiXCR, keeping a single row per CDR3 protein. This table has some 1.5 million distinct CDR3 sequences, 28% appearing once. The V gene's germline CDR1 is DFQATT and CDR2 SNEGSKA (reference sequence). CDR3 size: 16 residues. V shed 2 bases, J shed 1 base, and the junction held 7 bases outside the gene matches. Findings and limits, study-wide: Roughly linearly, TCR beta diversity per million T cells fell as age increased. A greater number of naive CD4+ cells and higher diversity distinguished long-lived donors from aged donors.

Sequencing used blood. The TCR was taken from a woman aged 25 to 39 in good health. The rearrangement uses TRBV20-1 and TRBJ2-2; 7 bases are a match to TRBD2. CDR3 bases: TGCAGTGCTAGAACCTGGGGGGGTTGGAACACCGGGGAGCTGTTTTTT. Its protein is CSARTWGGWNTGELFF.